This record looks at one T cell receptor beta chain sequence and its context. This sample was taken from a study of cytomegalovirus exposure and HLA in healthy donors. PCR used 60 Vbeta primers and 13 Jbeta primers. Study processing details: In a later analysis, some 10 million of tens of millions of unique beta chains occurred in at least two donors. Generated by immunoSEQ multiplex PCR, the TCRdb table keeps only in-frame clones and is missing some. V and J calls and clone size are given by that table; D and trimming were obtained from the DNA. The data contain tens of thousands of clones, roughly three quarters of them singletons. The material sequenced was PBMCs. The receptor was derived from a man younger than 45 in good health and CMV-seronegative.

DNA of the CDR3: TGTGCCAGCAGTGAATTGGCTAGGACAATCCACAATGAGCAGTTCTTC. Translated, it gives CASSELARTIHNEQFF. The rearrangement links TRBV25-1 to TRBJ2-1; the D gene is possibly TRBD1 (5 bases). Germline loops: CDR1 MGHDK, CDR2 SYGVNS. This CDR3 is 16 amino acids long. The V end was cut by 1 base, the J end by 5 bases, with 15 bases between.